The 2 T cell receptor beta chains below come from one sample, sequenced in a study of cytomegalovirus exposure and HLA in healthy donors. This PCR relied on a set of 60 Vbeta primers and 13 Jbeta primers. TCRdb's table, derived via immunoSEQ multiplex PCR, lists solely in-frame clones and lacks some. The sample holds roughly 100,000 clones; roughly 77% are singletons and the top ten take about 9.4%. The specimen sequenced was PBMCs. The receptors shown here come from a woman in her late teens or twenties in good health and CMV-seropositive.

This clone was seen only a few times. J is TRBJ1-2 and V is TRBV11-2; no reliable D call. V was cut by 4 bases and J by 5 bases, with 14 bases left in between. Germline loops: CDR1 SGHAT, CDR2 FQNNGV. The CDR3 has 14 residues. Here the CDR3 reads CASSSLEALYGYTF. As DNA, the CDR3 is TGTGCCAGCAGCTCCCTAGAGGCCCTTTATGGCTACACCTTC.

V and J are TRBV5-5 and TRBJ2-7; TRBD2 matches at 10 bases. Germline V lookup: CDR1 SGHKS, CDR2 YYEKEE (reference sequence). The CDR3 sequence is 15 residues long. J lost 3 bases, V lost 0 bases, and 3 bases had no gene match. The CDR3 nucleotides read TGTGCCAGCAGCTTGGTCGCTAGCGGGAGCTACGAGCAGTACTTC. Its protein is CASSLVASGSYEQYF.